This T cell receptor (beta chain) came from a study of cytomegalovirus exposure and HLA in healthy donors. Broader study findings: With high specificity and sensitivity, the classifier reportedly diagnosed cytomegalovirus status. Cytomegalovirus-associated status was assigned to about 170 TCR beta chains.

Concerning this clone itself: Its antigen remains unknown. The sample carries other DNA sequences with the same CDR3.

The CDR3 sequence is 16 residues long. In germline, CDR1 is SGHRS, CDR2 YFSETQ. V lost 0 bases and J 4 bases, leaving 16 bases between the germline ends. A multiplex PCR was run with 60 Vbeta primers and 13 Jbeta primers. Produced via immunoSEQ multiplex PCR; TCRdb's table is partial and in-frame only. The clone table shows around 200,000 clones, with the ten largest holding roughly 1.2%. The chain combines TRBV5-1 with TRBJ1-2; tentatively, D is TRBD1 (6 bases). Specimen: PBMCs. This sequence originates from a girl aged 2-10 years in good health and CMV-seropositive. The DNA of the CDR3 is TGCGCCAGCAGCTTGGCCCTCGGTGGGGGGGCCTATGGCTACACCTTC. Encoded protein: CASSLALGGGAYGYTF.